These T cell receptor beta chains were read from a single sample in a study of beta chain features in type 1 diabetes. Clones were read by immunoSEQ multiplex PCR, and TCRdb kept only the in-frame ones, dropping some. Of just over 600,000 clones in the sample, about a sixth were seen once. Sequenced: naive CD4+ T cells from blood. The receptors were gathered from a man aged 18-30 years in good health. The CDR3 runs from the conserved cysteine through the conserved F or W. D genes are given only for firm matches. Clone size is stated in some rows and not others, as once, few, many or a class when expanded.

DNA: TGTGCTAGTGCCTCCGCCCCGTGGCCGCTCGGGGGGCAGTTCTTC; CDR3: CASASAPWPLGGQFF; V: TRBV12-5; size: NA; J: TRBJ2-1; D: NA
DNA: TGTGCCAGCAGCCTCGTCAATCAGCCCCAGCATTTT; CDR3: CASSLVNQPQHF; V: TRBV5-6; size: few; J: TRBJ1-5; D: NA
DNA: TGTGCCATCGGCCATGGGGCAGGGGGGAGAGAGACCCAGTACTTC; CDR3: CAIGHGAGGRETQYF; V: TRBV10-3; size: NA; J: TRBJ2-5; D: NA
DNA: TGTGCCAGCAGCCAAGCGGTAACACCGATAGTAGAGACCCAGTACTTC; CDR3: CASSQAVTPIVETQYF; V: TRBV7-2; size: NA; J: TRBJ2-5; D: NA
DNA: TGTGCCAGTAGTAACTTCTTTTCTAGCTCTGGGGCCAACGTCCTGACTTTC; CDR3: CASSNFFSSSGANVLTF; V: TRBV19; size: few; J: TRBJ2-6; D: NA
DNA: TGTGCCACCAGCGTACTAGCGGGAGGGCCTCCTAATGAGCAGTTCTTC; CDR3: CATSVLAGGPPNEQFF; V: TRBV15; size: few; J: TRBJ2-1; D: TRBD2
DNA: TGTGCCAGCAGCTTAAACGGACAGGGCGTAGGCTACACCTTC; CDR3: CASSLNGQGVGYTF; V: TRBV7-6; size: NA; J: TRBJ1-2; D: TRBD1
DNA: TGTGCCTGGAGTCCTAGGCGCTGGTGGGAGCAGTACTTC; CDR3: CAWSPRRWWEQYF; V: TRBV30; size: few; J: TRBJ2-7; D: NA
DNA: TGTGCCAGCAGCTTCCGGGCGGGAGTAGGACAAGAGACCCAGTACTTC; CDR3: CASSFRAGVGQETQYF; V: TRBV7-7; size: once; J: TRBJ2-5; D: TRBD2
DNA: TGTGCCAGCACTCAGGGTAACGAGCAGTACTTC; CDR3: CASTQGNEQYF; V: TRBV6-5; size: NA; J: TRBJ2-7; D: NA
DNA: TGTGCCAGCAGCTCACGGACTAGCGGGCTCAATGAGCAGTTCTTC; CDR3: CASSSRTSGLNEQFF; V: TRBV9; size: NA; J: TRBJ2-1; D: TRBD2
DNA: TGTGCCATCAGTGAAGGATACGAGCAGTACTTC; CDR3: CAISEGYEQYF; V: TRBV10-3; size: NA; J: TRBJ2-7; D: NA
DNA: TGTGCCAGCTCACCAGCGGGAGGTACTGAGCAGTTCTTC; CDR3: CASSPAGGTEQFF; V: TRBV18; size: NA; J: TRBJ2-1; D: TRBD2
DNA: TGTGCCAGCAGCCCACGGACTATATTTCAAGAGACCCAGTACTTC; CDR3: CASSPRTIFQETQYF; V: TRBV13; size: few; J: TRBJ2-5; D: NA
DNA: TGCGCCAGCAGCCAAGGGACAGGGGGGAACTACGAGCAGTACTTC; CDR3: CASSQGTGGNYEQYF; V: TRBV4-3; size: NA; J: TRBJ2-7; D: TRBD1
DNA: TGTGCCTGGAGTGTACTCAGCGAAAGCAATCAGCCCCAGCATTTT; CDR3: CAWSVLSESNQPQHF; V: TRBV30; size: few; J: TRBJ1-5; D: NA
DNA: TGTGCCAGCGCATTAGCGGGGTCCTCCTACAATGAGCAGTTCTTC; CDR3: CASALAGSSYNEQFF; V: TRBV7-9; size: NA; J: TRBJ2-1; D: TRBD2
DNA: TGTGCCAGTAGTATAAGCCGGGGGGAGACCCAGTACTTC; CDR3: CASSISRGETQYF; V: TRBV19; size: NA; J: TRBJ2-5; D: NA
DNA: TGTGCCATCAGTGCGATGACACTAGCGGGGAGAAAAGAGACCCAGTACTTC; CDR3: CAISAMTLAGRKETQYF; V: TRBV10-3; size: NA; J: TRBJ2-5; D: TRBD2
DNA: TGTGCCAGCTCGGCTGGCGGGGTGTCCAAAAACATTCAGTACTTC; CDR3: CASSAGGVSKNIQYF; V: TRBV18; size: NA; J: TRBJ2-4; D: NA
DNA: TGTGCCAGCAGCGTAGGTTCGGGGGCCAACGTCCTGACTTTC; CDR3: CASSVGSGANVLTF; V: TRBV9; size: NA; J: TRBJ2-6; D: NA
DNA: TGTGCCAGCAGCAGAGGGACTAGGGGGGGCAATGAGCAGTTCTTC; CDR3: CASSRGTRGGNEQFF; V: TRBV5-4; size: few; J: TRBJ2-1; D: TRBD2
DNA: TGTGCCAGCAGCGCCGGTGGCTACACCTTC; CDR3: CASSAGGYTF; V: TRBV28; size: NA; J: TRBJ1-2; D: NA
DNA: TGTGCCATCAGTGAGACAGGGGTGTATGGCTACACCTTC; CDR3: CAISETGVYGYTF; V: TRBV10-3; size: NA; J: TRBJ1-2; D: TRBD1
DNA: TGTGCCAGCAGTTTCGCCGGGACAGGGAAAAACATTCAGTACTTC; CDR3: CASSFAGTGKNIQYF; V: TRBV28; size: few; J: TRBJ2-4; D: TRBD1
DNA: TGTGCCAGCAGCTTAGGGGCAGGCTTAACCTACGAGCAGTACTTC; CDR3: CASSLGAGLTYEQYF; V: TRBV7-9; size: NA; J: TRBJ2-7; D: NA
DNA: TGTGCCATCAGTGATACCGGGTACGAGCAGTACTTC; CDR3: CAISDTGYEQYF; V: TRBV10-3; size: few; J: TRBJ2-7; D: NA
DNA: TGCGCCAGCAGCCAGGACGGACTAGCGGGCGTCAATGAGCAGTTCTTC; CDR3: CASSQDGLAGVNEQFF; V: TRBV4-1; size: few; J: TRBJ2-1; D: TRBD2
DNA: TGTGCCAGCAGGCTAGGAGGCGCTGGGGCCAACGTCCTGACTTTC; CDR3: CASRLGGAGANVLTF; V: TRBV28; size: few; J: TRBJ2-6; D: NA
DNA: TGTGCCAGCAGCGGGGTCGACAGAGCTTATGGCTACACCTTC; CDR3: CASSGVDRAYGYTF; V: TRBV11-1; size: few; J: TRBJ1-2; D: NA
DNA: TGTGCCAGCAGCCAAGATCGGGGCTCCCAGGTGGATACGCAGTATTTT; CDR3: CASSQDRGSQVDTQYF; V: TRBV14; size: NA; J: TRBJ2-3; D: NA
DNA: TGTGCCAGCAGCTCCTCGGCAAATGGGCCTTTCTTT; CDR3: CASSSSANGPFF; V: TRBV5-6; size: NA; J: TRBJ1-1; D: NA
DNA: TGTGCCAGCAGTTACAACAGGGAGGCCAAAAACATTCAGTACTTC; CDR3: CASSYNREAKNIQYF; V: TRBV6-6; size: NA; J: TRBJ2-4; D: NA
DNA: TGTGCCAGTAGTATATCGAAAGATACGCAGTATTTT; CDR3: CASSISKDTQYF; V: TRBV19; size: few; J: TRBJ2-3; D: NA
DNA: TGTGCCAGCACTGGTTCGGGACATATGCGCAGTGAGCAGTTCTTC; CDR3: CASTGSGHMRSEQFF; V: TRBV2; size: NA; J: TRBJ2-1; D: NA
DNA: TGTGCCAGCAGCTTCGGCGGGAGGCGTTCTAGCACAGATACGCAGTATTTT; CDR3: CASSFGGRRSSTDTQYF; V: TRBV5-4; size: NA; J: TRBJ2-3; D: TRBD2
DNA: TGTGCCAGCAGTTTAATAGGCAGGGGAGGAGGCTACACCTTC; CDR3: CASSLIGRGGGYTF; V: TRBV28; size: few; J: TRBJ1-2; D: NA